A single sample gave rise to the 24 T cell receptor beta chains below, sequenced in a study of T cell changes during pregnancy in multiple sclerosis. TCRdb's copy holds only in-frame clones and misses some; the assay was immunoSEQ multiplex PCR. The table has around 34,000 clones, 90% seen once; the top ten hold 0.55% to 0.7%. Sequencing was performed on CD4+ T cells from peripheral blood mononuclear cells, taken in the second trimester of pregnancy. The receptors here all came from a female donor with multiple sclerosis, enrolled in a pregnancy study.

The chain has TRBV2 and TRBJ2-5; 14 nucleotides line up with TRBD2. This CDR3 comprises 15 residues. CDR1 SNHLY and CDR2 FYNNEI come from the germline V gene. V was clipped by 6 bases and J by 5 bases; unmatched bases: 5. The CDR3 sequence: CASSQGLAGVETQYF. The CDR3 DNA reads as TGTGCCAGCAGCCAGGGACTAGCGGGAGTGGAGACCCAGTACTTC.

The V gene is TRBV5-5, the J gene TRBJ2-4; tentatively, D is TRBD1 (5 bases). This CDR3 contains 17 residues. Looked up from germline, CDR1 is SGHKS and CDR2 is YYEKEE (reference sequence). The V end lost 4 bases, the J end lost 3 bases, and 20 bases lay between the germline ends. Here the CDR3 reads CASSRAHNRFGKNIQYF. The CDR3 nucleotides read TGTGCCAGCAGCCGCGCGCACAACAGGTTTGGCAAAAACATTCAGTACTTC.

The chain links TRBV6-6 to TRBJ2-4, with D perhaps matching TRBD2 (5 bases). The CDR3 is 16 amino acids. V was shortened by 8 bases and J by 0 bases, with 17 bases between the two germline ends. Germline V lookup: CDR1 MNHNY, CDR2 SVGAGI (reference sequence). CDR3 DNA: TGTGCCAGCGGGAGCCCGCAAACTCTAGCCAAAAACATTCAGTACTTC. It specifies CASGSPQTLAKNIQYF.

The V and J genes are TRBV19 and TRBJ2-3; 12 positions agree with TRBD2. The V segment lost 3 bases and the J segment 5 bases; nucleotides outside the gene matches: 3. In germline, CDR1 is LNHDA, CDR2 SQIVND (reference sequence). The CDR3 has 15 residues. The CDR3 coding sequence is TGTGCCAGTAGTATTCAACTAGCGGGAGGAGATACGCAGTATTTT. This encodes CASSIQLAGGDTQYF.

In its sample, this clone was seen once. The rearrangement joins TRBV5-4 to TRBJ2-1; 12 bases map to TRBD1. Germline values: CDR1 SGHNT, CDR2 YYREEE (reference sequence). This CDR3 has 15 amino acids. The V and J ends lost 0 bases and 8 bases, in that order; junction bases with no gene match: 3. The CDR3 region is CASSLGGQGAHEQFF. CDR3 bases: TGTGCCAGCAGCTTGGGGGGACAGGGGGCCCATGAGCAGTTCTTC.

This chain uses TRBV5-1 with TRBJ2-7; D is unresolved. The length of the CDR3 is 14 residues. Germline V gives CDR1 SGHRS, CDR2 YFSETQ. Trimming took 4 bases from V and 0 from J, leaving 11 bases between them. CDR3 DNA sequence: TGCGCCAGCAGCCCGGAGCCTAGCTCCTACGAGCAGTACTTC. It specifies CASSPEPSSYEQYF.

This chain links TRBV5-5 with TRBJ1-2; D is perhaps TRBD1 (6 bases). Germline assignment: CDR1 SGHKS and CDR2 YYEKEE (reference sequence). The V end lost 0 bases, the J end lost 0 bases, and 15 bases lay between the germline ends. This CDR3 is built from 17 residues. CDR3 DNA sequence: TGTGCCAGCAGCTTGGTAGTTCGGGACAACTCTAACTATGGCTACACCTTC. Its translation is CASSLVVRDNSNYGYTF.

The J gene is TRBJ1-5, the V gene TRBV9; 7 bases align to TRBD1. There are 14 residues in the CDR3. Germline V gene lookup returns CDR1 SGDLS and CDR2 YYNGEE. The V segment lost 3 bases and the J segment 4 bases; nucleotides outside the gene matches: 4. In DNA form, the CDR3 reads TGTGCCAGCAGCGCAGGGGGAGATAATCAGCCCCAGCATTTT. Protein: CASSAGGDNQPQHF.

The chain combines TRBV5-6 with TRBJ2-1; 7 positions agree with TRBD1. This CDR3 spans 16 amino acids. With V trimmed by 1 base and J by 7 bases, 11 bases remained unmatched. Germline V gene sequence: CDR1 SGHDT, CDR2 YYEEEE. The CDR3 DNA is TGTGCCAGCAGCTTGCTACTAACCGGGACAGTTAATGAGCAGTTCTTC. Translating it yields CASSLLLTGTVNEQFF.

The chain is built from TRBV5-8 and TRBJ1-5, with 8 bases identical to TRBD1. The CDR3 has 15 residues. V trimming: 7 bases; J trimming: 1 base; junction bases outside the gene matches: 7. Germline V gene lookup returns CDR1 SGHTS and CDR2 YDEGEE. Written as DNA, the CDR3 is TGTGCCAGCCAACAGGGGGGCCGAAGCAATCAGCCCCAGCATTTT. Its translation is CASQQGGRSNQPQHF.

This clone has a single count. The rearrangement links TRBV7-2 to TRBJ2-1; 11 bases agree with TRBD2. Germline CDR1 and CDR2: SGHTA and FQGNSA. This CDR3 is built from 19 residues. V was clipped by 7 bases and J by 0 bases; unmatched bases: 14. CDR3 in DNA: TGTGCCAGCACCCTTGGGAAAACTAGCGGGGGCAACTCCTACAATGAGCAGTTCTTC. Its protein product is CASTLGKTSGGNSYNEQFF.

V is TRBV28 and J is TRBJ2-2, with 12 bases fitting TRBD2. The CDR3 is made up of 15 amino acids. Losses at the gene ends were 8 bases for V and 3 bases for J; bases not matched to a gene: 4. Germline V lookup: CDR1 MDHEN, CDR2 SYDVKM. The CDR3 nucleotides are TGTGCCAGCGGTCTAGCGGGAGGGTACACCGGGGAGCTGTTTTTT. It specifies CASGLAGGYTGELFF.

The chain has TRBV5-1 and TRBJ2-7, with 9 bases aligning to TRBD1. Trimming took 3 bases from V and 2 from J; bases not matched to a gene: 6. Germline V gene sequence: CDR1 SGHRS, CDR2 YFSETQ. The CDR3 has 15 amino acids. This CDR3 is CASSSAGTGTYEQYF. The DNA of the CDR3 is TGCGCCAGCAGCTCGGCCGGGACAGGGACCTACGAGCAGTACTTC.

The rearrangement joins TRBV5-6 to TRBJ1-1, with 8 bases lining up with TRBD1. The germline V gene encodes CDR1 SGHDT and CDR2 YYEEEE. The junction had 14 bases not matched to a gene; V was cut back by 2 bases and J by 5 bases. The CDR3 length is 17 residues. This CDR3 reads CASSLGTGIRRDTEAFF. The DNA for the CDR3 is TGTGCCAGCAGCTTAGGGACAGGCATTAGACGGGATACTGAAGCTTTCTTT.

J is TRBJ2-1 and V is TRBV5-4, with 11 positions matching TRBD2. The CDR3 has 17 amino acids. Trimming at V came to 2 bases and at J to 2 bases, leaving 6 bases not matched to a gene. Germline V lookup: CDR1 SGHNT, CDR2 YYREEE (reference sequence). CDR3 sequence reads: CASSFPSGRSPYNEQFF. The CDR3 DNA reads as TGTGCCAGCAGCTTTCCTAGCGGGAGGTCGCCCTACAATGAGCAGTTCTTC.

This chain joins TRBV29-1 and TRBJ1-1; 7 nucleotides line up with TRBD1. V gave up 6 bases and J gave up 2 bases; unmatched junction bases: 6. Germline CDR1 SQVTM, CDR2 ANQGSEA. The CDR3 extends over 13 amino acids. The CDR3 nucleotides read TGCAGCGTCCGGACAGGAGACAACACTGAAGCTTTCTTT. The encoded protein is CSVRTGDNTEAFF.

The genes are TRBV7-9 and TRBJ2-7; 9 nucleotides align to TRBD1. Trimming cost V 5 bases and J 5 bases; bases outside gene matches: 7. The CDR3 sequence is 14 residues long. The germline gives CDR1 SEHNR, CDR2 FQNEAQ (reference sequence). CDR3 DNA sequence: TGTGCCAGCAGCCTAGGACAGGGGCAAGACGAGCAGTACTTC. The encoded protein is CASSLGQGQDEQYF.

In this sample, this clone turned up once. V gene TRBV2 combines with J gene TRBJ2-3, with TRBD2 matching 9 bases. The V segment lost 6 bases and the J segment 1 base; nucleotides outside the gene matches: 2. The length of the CDR3 is 14 residues. Germline values: CDR1 SNHLY, CDR2 FYNNEI. The CDR3 DNA follows: TGTGCCAGCAGCCTAGCGGGACGCACAGATACGCAGTATTTT. It codes for CASSLAGRTDTQYF.

The J gene is TRBJ1-3, the V gene TRBV4-1, with D perhaps TRBD1 (6 bases). The CDR3 loop spans 17 amino acids. V was pared by 2 bases and J by 0 bases, with 14 bases between. The germline gives CDR1 MGHRA, CDR2 YSYEKL. The DNA of the CDR3 is TGCGCCAGCAGCCAAACCAACACAGGGTCCTCTGGAAACACCATATATTTT. Translated: CASSQTNTGSSGNTIYF.

This clone was picked up one time. The rearrangement joins TRBV5-4 to TRBJ2-5; D is unclear. Trimming shortened V by 0 bases and J by 2 bases, and 8 bases separated the two germline ends. The CDR3 totals 14 residues. The germline gives CDR1 SGHNT, CDR2 YYREEE (reference sequence). Written as DNA, the CDR3 is TGTGCCAGCAGCTTGGCCCCCGTACAAGAGACCCAGTACTTC. Residues: CASSLAPVQETQYF. The variable domain in full, with the rest retrieved from reference TRBV5-4 and TRBJ2-5, is ETGVTQSPTHLIKTRGQQVTLRCSSQSGHNTVSWYQQALGQGPQFIFQYYREEENGRGNFPPRFSGLQFPNYSSELNVNALELDDSALYLCASSLAPVQETQYFGPGTRLLVL.

The V call is TRBV7-2, the J call TRBJ2-1, with 7 bases lining up with TRBD2. In germline, CDR1 is SGHTA, CDR2 FQGNSA. Losses at the gene ends were 5 bases for V and 1 base for J; bases not matched to a gene: 5. This CDR3 is built from 15 residues. This CDR3 is CASSRAGTSYNEQFF. In nucleotides, the CDR3 is TGTGCCAGCAGCCGAGCGGGAACGTCCTACAATGAGCAGTTCTTC.

The chain employs TRBV18 and TRBJ1-5; D not resolved. The length of the CDR3 is 15 residues. V dropped 3 bases and J dropped 5 bases, with 14 bases sitting between them. From germline, CDR1 is KGHSH and CDR2 LQKENI. CDR3 coding DNA: TGTGCCAGCTCACCCGGTGTGGGTGCGGATCAGCCCCAGCATTTT. Protein sequence: CASSPGVGADQPQHF.

The V gene is TRBV28, the J gene TRBJ1-3; D gene uncertain. The V end lost 7 bases, the J end lost 0 bases, and 16 bases lay between the germline ends. Germline CDR1 MDHEN, CDR2 SYDVKM. This CDR3 is built from 16 residues. CDR3 amino acids: CASTPPGLYSGNTIYF. For the CDR3, the DNA is TGTGCCAGCACCCCACCTGGACTCTACTCTGGAAACACCATATATTTT.

This clone was seen a single time. J is TRBJ2-3 and V is TRBV5-5; 7 bases map to TRBD2. Germline loops: CDR1 SGHKS, CDR2 YYEKEE (reference sequence). The CDR3 spans 15 residues. V shed 0 bases and J 8 bases; nucleotides not matched to a gene: 9. In nucleotides, the CDR3 is TGTGCCAGCAGCTTGGGAGAGGCGGGAGCGGGTACGCAGTATTTT. Encoded protein: CASSLGEAGAGTQYF. Full variable domain (rest looked up from reference TRBV5-5 and TRBJ2-3): DAGVTQSPTHLIKTRGQQVTLRCSPISGHKSVSWYQQVLGQGPQFIFQYYEKEERGRGNFPDRFSARQFPNYSSELNVNALLLGDSALYLCASSLGEAGAGTQYFGPGTRLTVL.